Listed below are T cell receptor beta chains from one sample, sequenced in a study of monozygotic twins with inflammatory bowel disease. TCRdb reprocessed the 5' RACE reads; each CDR3 protein has one entry and no DNA is given. Found here are approximately 150,000 distinct CDR3 sequences; the top ten clones hold 2.4%. Input material: blood. Receptors originate from a human donor with ulcerative colitis or Crohn's disease, or a healthy co-twin of an affected twin (not recorded which). The CDR3 runs from the conserved cysteine through the conserved F or W.

J gene | V gene | CDR3 protein
TRBJ2-1 | TRBV5-1 | CASSATPSGGADEQFF
TRBJ2-3 | TRBV7-9 | CASSWGDGTDTQYF
TRBJ2-5 | TRBV5-4 | CASSPATYQETQYF
TRBJ2-7 | TRBV6-5 | CASSYSGGSRHEQYF
TRBJ2-7 | TRBV11-2 | CASSPQPIASGGADPYEQYF
TRBJ2-2 | TRBV12-3/TRBV12-4 | CASSYDKMNTGELFF
TRBJ1-4 | TRBV5-1 | CASRLGQGGEKLFF
TRBJ2-2 | TRBV12-3/TRBV12-4 | CASNPDETGELFF
TRBJ1-1 | TRBV10-3 | CASKVPGHRSRRYEAFF
TRBJ1-2 | TRBV5-6 | CASSLRGDSGYTF
TRBJ1-1 | TRBV5-1 | CASSNSPGSGNTEAFF
TRBJ2-7 | TRBV7-2 | CASRRTSGEQYF
TRBJ1-2 | TRBV27 | CASSLRDSNYGYTF
TRBJ1-3 | TRBV14 | CASSQDGGDRNTIYF
TRBJ2-4 | TRBV27 | CASSKNSANIQYF
TRBJ1-5 | TRBV12-3/TRBV12-4 | CASSLYKGQGVVGQPQHF
TRBJ2-3 | TRBV18 | CASSPPSGGTDTQYF
TRBJ1-5 | TRBV20-1 | CSAKDSYSNQPQHF
TRBJ1-1 | TRBV5-6 | CASSLYWGRTEAFF
TRBJ1-2 | TRBV20-1 | CSASRAPNGDYGYTF
TRBJ1-3 | TRBV14 | CASSSDTENTIYF
TRBJ2-7 | TRBV6-1 | CASRPSGVPYEQYF
TRBJ1-1 | TRBV6-7 | CASSYSVRGTEAFF
TRBJ2-2 | TRBV12-3/TRBV12-4 | CATKWGLFTGELFF
TRBJ2-7 | TRBV11-3 | CASSGQRGAVCEQYF
TRBJ2-3 | TRBV7-8 | CASSLELAGRTDTQYF
TRBJ1-1 | TRBV5-1 | CASSLIGNTEAFF
TRBJ2-7 | TRBV5-1 | CASSLNRERSYEQYF
TRBJ2-1 | TRBV18 | CASSPGQYNEQFF
TRBJ1-5 | TRBV21-1 | CASTGGNYSNQPQHF
TRBJ2-5 | TRBV12-3/TRBV12-4 | CASSLASELGGEETQYF
TRBJ1-2 | TRBV6-5 | CASSYGGGVTGYTF
TRBJ2-3 | TRBV5-6 | CASSPWAIPDTQYF
TRBJ1-1 | TRBV6-5 | CASSSLQGVGTEAFF
TRBJ2-2 | TRBV5-4 | CASSTTGELFF
TRBJ2-4 | TRBV15 | CATSSPGQGKNIQYF
TRBJ2-5 | TRBV5-1 | CASSFTGVEETQYF
TRBJ2-7 | TRBV7-2 | CASSPYVDGRDYEQYF
TRBJ1-2 | TRBV18 | CASSPTGDYYGYTF
TRBJ1-1 | TRBV5-1 | CASRSIKTEAFF
TRBJ1-6 | TRBV28 | CASSHRQAANSPLHF
TRBJ2-2 | TRBV10-3 | CAISESPGGGENTGELFF
TRBJ2-7 | TRBV6-5 | CASSYRTTSGTLYEQYF
TRBJ1-2 | TRBV7-2 | CASSLAQDRDGYTF
TRBJ1-5 | TRBV2 | CASSLRGGSNQPQHF
TRBJ1-5 | TRBV12-3/TRBV12-4 | CASTGFSQPQHF
TRBJ2-5 | TRBV9 | CASSMGGETQYF
TRBJ2-3 | TRBV5-5 | CASSLFSTDTQYF
TRBJ2-5 | TRBV7-3 | CASSLGSGRIQETQYF
TRBJ2-7 | TRBV20-1 | CSAQTSGGAIYEQYF
TRBJ2-2 | TRBV15 | CATSSREAGELFF
TRBJ2-7 | TRBV29-1 | CSVISGAVYEQYF
TRBJ2-7 | TRBV7-9 | CASSKVSGTASYEQYF
TRBJ1-2 | TRBV12-3/TRBV12-4 | CASSALVRAGGYTF
TRBJ2-1 | TRBV10-3 | CATEDLKPGQGANEQFF